The clone carrying this T cell receptor beta chain has a handful of counts. Its target is not known. On the day of bone marrow donation, the related graft donor provided peripheral blood. The record originates from a study of T cells after posttransplantation cyclophosphamide. General study findings and limits: Recipient CMV seropositivity and CMV reactivation strongly tracked TRB clonality. Later blood repertoires were often dominated by clones from the donor CD8+ memory compartment.

The CDR3 is made up of 14 amino acids. The V gene lost 3 bases and the J gene lost 4 bases, with 10 bases spanning the gap. Germline assignment: CDR1 MDHEN and CDR2 SYDVKM. TCRdb's copy holds only in-frame clones and misses some; the assay was immunoSEQ multiplex PCR. The specimen has roughly 40,000 clones, none found just once. The sample taken for sequencing was PBMCs. The chain uses TRBV28 and TRBJ2-1; D perhaps matches TRBD2 (7 bases). The sequence was collected from a woman aged 50 to 60 in good health and a related stem cell transplant donor. The CDR3 DNA is TGTGCCAGCAGTTTCCGGGGGGCGTACAATGAGCAGTTCTTC. Translating gives CASSFRGAYNEQFF. Filled out from reference TRBV28 and TRBJ2-1, the complete variable domain reads DVKVTQSSRYLVKRTGEKVFLECVQDMDHENMFWYRQDPGLGLRLIYFSYDVKMKEKGDIPEGYSVSREKKERFSLILESASTNQTSMYLCASSFRGAYNEQFFGPGTRLTVL.